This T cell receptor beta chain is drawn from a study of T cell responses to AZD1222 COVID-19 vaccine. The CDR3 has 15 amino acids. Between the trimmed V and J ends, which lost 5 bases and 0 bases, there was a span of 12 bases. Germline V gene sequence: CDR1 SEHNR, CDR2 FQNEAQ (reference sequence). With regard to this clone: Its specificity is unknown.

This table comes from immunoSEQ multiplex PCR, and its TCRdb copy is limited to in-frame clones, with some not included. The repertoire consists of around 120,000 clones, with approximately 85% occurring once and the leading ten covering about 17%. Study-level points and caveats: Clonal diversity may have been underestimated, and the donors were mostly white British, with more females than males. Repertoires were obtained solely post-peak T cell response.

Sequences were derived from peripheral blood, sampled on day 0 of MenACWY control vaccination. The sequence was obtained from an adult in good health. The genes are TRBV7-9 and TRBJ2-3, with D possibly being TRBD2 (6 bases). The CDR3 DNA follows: TGTGCCAGCAGCCCTTGGCGGGGTAGCACAGATACGCAGTATTTT. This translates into CASSPWRGSTDTQYF.